Reported below is one T cell receptor (beta chain). Its antigen is as yet unknown. These data are taken from a study of T-cell memory formation after mild COVID-19. Regarding the study as a whole: Some responding clones appeared in pre-infection memory, suggesting cross-reactive memory joined. Specificity for SARS-CoV-2 was not confirmed among the second-wave clones peaking on day 37.

MiXCR was run by TCRdb on the 5' RACE reads, yielding one entry per CDR3 protein. The sample yields about 350,000 distinct CDR3 sequences, about 13% seen once. Germline V gene lookup returns CDR1 MNHNS and CDR2 SASEGT. The CDR3 runs to 15 residues. Between the trimmed V and J ends, which lost 8 bases and 0 bases, there was a span of 11 bases. The sequencing sample was made of PBMCs or a T cell subset sorted from them (not recorded which). The clonotype comes from a man younger than 35 who had mild COVID-19 (a few samples of this study predate the infection). Cell type and time point are not known. This sequence joins TRBV6-1 and TRBJ2-6, with D tentatively TRBD1 (6 bases). CDR3 nucleotides: TGTGCCAGCGAGAGGGGGACCTCTGGGGCCAACGTCCTGACTTTC. It yields the protein CASERGTSGANVLTF.